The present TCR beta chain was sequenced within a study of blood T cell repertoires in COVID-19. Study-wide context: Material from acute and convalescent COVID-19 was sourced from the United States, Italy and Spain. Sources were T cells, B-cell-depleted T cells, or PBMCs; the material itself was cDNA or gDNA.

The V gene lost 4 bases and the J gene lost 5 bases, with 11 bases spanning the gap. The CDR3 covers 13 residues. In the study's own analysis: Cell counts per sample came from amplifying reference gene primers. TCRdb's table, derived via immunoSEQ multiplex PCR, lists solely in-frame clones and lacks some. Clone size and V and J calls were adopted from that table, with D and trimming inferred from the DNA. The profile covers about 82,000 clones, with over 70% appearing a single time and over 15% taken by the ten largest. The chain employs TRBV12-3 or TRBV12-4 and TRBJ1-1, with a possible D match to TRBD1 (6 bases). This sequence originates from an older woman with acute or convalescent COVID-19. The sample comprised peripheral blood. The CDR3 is CASSWTRGTEAFF. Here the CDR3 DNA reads TGTGCCAGCAGTTGGACGAGGGGGACTGAAGCTTTCTTT.